This is a list of T cell receptor beta chains from one sample in a study of post-analysis software for immune sequencing data. TCRdb re-derived calls from the PCR reads in MiXCR, one entry per CDR3 protein. Of about 770,000 distinct CDR3 sequences listed, 46% are singletons. Specimen: blood. All receptors come from a girl between 10 and 17 years old with multiple sclerosis. Each CDR3 is given with its conserved first and last residue. Each record gives: V gene, clone size, J gene, D gene, CDR3 DNA, CDR3 protein. The D gene is left open where the match is weak. Rows give clone size only sometimes, using once, few, many, or a class for an expanded clone.

v_gene: TRBV29-1
abundance: few
j_gene: TRBJ1-1
d_gene: -
CDR3nt: TGCAGCGTTGTGGTATCTGAAGCTTTCTTT
CDR3aa: CSVVVSEAFF

v_gene: TRBV13
abundance: -
j_gene: TRBJ2-7
d_gene: -
CDR3nt: TGTGCCAGCAGAATCAGGGAGAAGTACGAGCAGTACTTC
CDR3aa: CASRIREKYEQYF

v_gene: TRBV12-3/TRBV12-4
abundance: -
j_gene: TRBJ2-5
d_gene: TRBD1
CDR3nt: TGTACCAGCAGCCTTAGACAGGGTCAAGAGACCCAGTACTTC
CDR3aa: CTSSLRQGQETQYF

v_gene: TRBV7-3
abundance: -
j_gene: TRBJ2-3
d_gene: -
CDR3nt: TGTGCCAGCAGCTTAACGGGCCTACCCACAGATACGCAGTATTTT
CDR3aa: CASSLTGLPTDTQYF

v_gene: TRBV24-1
abundance: -
j_gene: TRBJ2-5
d_gene: TRBD1
CDR3nt: TGTGCCACCAGTGGGAAGGGACAGGACCAAGAGACCCAGTACTTC
CDR3aa: CATSGKGQDQETQYF

v_gene: TRBV12-3/TRBV12-4
abundance: few
j_gene: TRBJ2-3
d_gene: -
CDR3nt: TGTGCCAGCAGTTTAGAGGAGGCAGATACGCAGTATTTT
CDR3aa: CASSLEEADTQYF

v_gene: TRBV20-1
abundance: -
j_gene: TRBJ2-1
d_gene: -
CDR3nt: TGCAGTGCTAGAGATCTGACTAGTACAGAGCAGTTCTTC
CDR3aa: CSARDLTSTEQFF

v_gene: TRBV7-2
abundance: -
j_gene: TRBJ2-1
d_gene: TRBD2
CDR3nt: TGTGCCAGCAGCTTTGGGCTAGCGGGAGTTGGGGAGCAGTTCTTC
CDR3aa: CASSFGLAGVGEQFF

v_gene: TRBV29-1
abundance: few
j_gene: TRBJ1-2
d_gene: -
CDR3nt: TGCAGCGTTGAAGGAACGGCGCCTGGCTACACCTTC
CDR3aa: CSVEGTAPGYTF

v_gene: TRBV11-3
abundance: -
j_gene: TRBJ2-7
d_gene: TRBD1
CDR3nt: TGTGCCAGCAGCTTAGGGGACAGCTACTACGAGCAGTACTTC
CDR3aa: CASSLGDSYYEQYF

v_gene: TRBV29-1
abundance: -
j_gene: TRBJ2-1
d_gene: TRBD1
CDR3nt: TGCAGCGCCCTTCCGGGACAGGGAAGGTGGGAGCAGTTCTTC
CDR3aa: CSALPGQGRWEQFF

v_gene: TRBV6-5
abundance: -
j_gene: TRBJ1-2
d_gene: TRBD1
CDR3nt: TGTGCCAGCAGGTACGGACAGGGGGCGGGCGGCTACACCTTC
CDR3aa: CASRYGQGAGGYTF

v_gene: TRBV25-1
abundance: -
j_gene: TRBJ1-4
d_gene: -
CDR3nt: TGTGCCAGCAGTGGACGGGCGGGGACGGGTGAAAAACTGTTTTTT
CDR3aa: CASSGRAGTGEKLFF

v_gene: TRBV9
abundance: -
j_gene: TRBJ1-4
d_gene: -
CDR3nt: TGTGCCAGCAGCGTAGAGCCCTGGGAAAAACTGTTTTTT
CDR3aa: CASSVEPWEKLFF

v_gene: TRBV20-1
abundance: few
j_gene: TRBJ2-1
d_gene: TRBD2
CDR3nt: TGCAGTGCTAGTAATCCGCAGCGGGGGTACAATGAGCAGTTCTTC
CDR3aa: CSASNPQRGYNEQFF

v_gene: TRBV7-9
abundance: -
j_gene: TRBJ2-3
d_gene: TRBD1
CDR3nt: TGTGCCAGCAGTAAAAGCACAGGGGGCAGCGCAGATACGCAGTATTTT
CDR3aa: CASSKSTGGSADTQYF

v_gene: TRBV5-6
abundance: few
j_gene: TRBJ1-4
d_gene: -
CDR3nt: TGTGCCAGCAGCTTGGGAGGGGATAGTGAAAAACTGTTTTTT
CDR3aa: CASSLGGDSEKLFF

v_gene: TRBV2
abundance: -
j_gene: TRBJ2-4
d_gene: -
CDR3nt: TGTGCCAGCATCCGGGACCAACTCCCCAAAAACATTCAGTACTTC
CDR3aa: CASIRDQLPKNIQYF

v_gene: TRBV29-1
abundance: few
j_gene: TRBJ1-1
d_gene: -
CDR3nt: TGCAGCGTTGACACCCTCACTGAAGCTTTCTTT
CDR3aa: CSVDTLTEAFF

v_gene: TRBV9
abundance: -
j_gene: TRBJ2-7
d_gene: -
CDR3nt: TGTGCCAGCAGCGTAGACGGCAGGGAAGAGACCCAGGACTTC
CDR3aa: CASSVDGREETQDF

v_gene: TRBV12-3/TRBV12-4
abundance: -
j_gene: TRBJ1-5
d_gene: -
CDR3nt: TGTGCCAGCAGTTTAGATCTTTCCCAGCCCCAGCATTTT
CDR3aa: CASSLDLSQPQHF

v_gene: TRBV30
abundance: few
j_gene: TRBJ2-3
d_gene: -
CDR3nt: TGTGCCTGGAGTGTAGGGGGGAGCACAGATACGCAGTATTTT
CDR3aa: CAWSVGGSTDTQYF

v_gene: TRBV20-1
abundance: few
j_gene: TRBJ2-7
d_gene: TRBD2
CDR3nt: TGCAGTGCTAGAGATGGGACTAGCGGGACTCTTTACGAGCAGTACTTC
CDR3aa: CSARDGTSGTLYEQYF

v_gene: TRBV6-4
abundance: -
j_gene: TRBJ2-3
d_gene: TRBD2
CDR3nt: TGTGCCAGCAGTGAGGTTAGCGGGAGTACAGATACGCAGTATTTT
CDR3aa: CASSEVSGSTDTQYF

v_gene: TRBV4-3
abundance: -
j_gene: TRBJ1-1
d_gene: -
CDR3nt: TGCGCCAGCAGCCAAGATCCCGGGGCTGCGGGGACTGAAGCTTTCTTT
CDR3aa: CASSQDPGAAGTEAFF

v_gene: TRBV5-1
abundance: few
j_gene: TRBJ2-5
d_gene: -
CDR3nt: TGCGCCAGCAGCTTGTTCGGGGTCGGGGAGACCCAGTACTTC
CDR3aa: CASSLFGVGETQYF

v_gene: TRBV20-1
abundance: -
j_gene: TRBJ2-1
d_gene: TRBD1
CDR3nt: TGCAGTGCCAACCGACAGGGCAATGAGCAGTTCTTC
CDR3aa: CSANRQGNEQFF

v_gene: TRBV20-1
abundance: -
j_gene: TRBJ2-7
d_gene: TRBD2
CDR3nt: TGCAGTGCTAGAGGACTAGCGGGAGGTCTGCATCGCTACGAGCAGTACTTC
CDR3aa: CSARGLAGGLHRYEQYF

v_gene: TRBV4-2
abundance: -
j_gene: TRBJ2-6
d_gene: -
CDR3nt: TGTGCCAGCAGCCAAGATGGGGAGAGAAGGGCTGGGGCCAACGTCCTGACTTTC
CDR3aa: CASSQDGERRAGANVLTF

v_gene: TRBV5-6
abundance: many
j_gene: TRBJ2-1
d_gene: TRBD2
CDR3nt: TGTGCCAGCAGCTTACCAGCGGGAGCAAACAATGAGCAGTTCTTC
CDR3aa: CASSLPAGANNEQFF

v_gene: TRBV6-5
abundance: -
j_gene: TRBJ1-2
d_gene: TRBD1
CDR3nt: TGTGCCAGCAGTTACTCCTTAGGGGGCGGTGGCTACACCTTC
CDR3aa: CASSYSLGGGGYTF